This TCR beta chain was recorded in a study of CD8+ T cells in alopecia areata. Whole-study context: Patients remained on tofacitinib for 6 to 18 months and then went 6 months without it.

Sequencing relied on a cDNA template that was reverse transcribed from extracted RNA. The repertoire was sequenced with immunoSEQ multiplex PCR; TCRdb's copy has only in-frame clones and lacks some. The sample records 140,000 to 150,000 clones, around 58% being singletons. Collection of lesional scalp punch biopsies and peripheral blood was performed in alopecia areata patients. The TCR originated in a human donor with alopecia areata. The sequenced sample was CD4+ T cells sorted from blood, obtained at week 0.

The CDR3 DNA reads as TGTGCCTCGACTCAGGGGGATGAGCAGTTCTTC. This sequence encodes CASTQGDEQFF. The gene calls are TRBV30 and TRBJ2-1; 7 bases are shared with TRBD1. Per the germline V gene, CDR1 is GTSNPN and CDR2 is SVGIG (reference sequence). V shed 7 bases, J shed 8 bases, and the junction held 5 bases outside the gene matches. There are 11 residues in the CDR3.